What follows is one T cell receptor beta chain and its context. The antigen it recognizes is unknown. No base quality information exists; no much larger clone differs at one position. Unmatched junction bases come to 5, with V trimmed by 3 bases and J by 3 bases. The CDR1 and CDR2 encoded by the germline V gene are MGHRA and YSYEKL. The CDR3 goes from the cysteine to the valine over 15 residues. The sequence is cut down to CDR3 DNA, 45 bases in frame from base 1. Library preparation used the immunoSEQ multiplex PCR assay. For the multiplex PCR, a mixture combining 60 forward primers for TCR Vbeta segments and 13 reverse primers for TCR Jbeta segments was used. The CDR3 region of rearranged TCR beta genes was amplified from genomic DNA by a multiplex PCR assay. The Illumina HiSeq System was used to sequence the amplified TCR beta libraries as 87-base-pair reads. On the authors' methods: A later analysis counted approximately 84 million unique TCR beta chains across the 650 to 700 repertoires, and approximately 11 million of these chains were shared by at least two donors. A nearest-neighbor algorithm error-corrected the raw reads and collapsed the reads into unique sequences, merging closely related sequences to remove PCR and sequencing errors. CDR3 sequences were aligned to IMGT reference sequences to assign V, D and J gene segments. For a sequence to be retained, a match of at least six nucleotides was required to both a V gene segment and a J gene segment. A rearrangement was called productive if the CDR3 had no stop codons and remained in frame with V and J, and every other rearrangement was called non-productive. Following IMGT convention, CDR3 was defined as the stretch from the second conserved V-encoded cysteine up to the conserved J-encoded phenylalanine. Sequences without an unambiguous match to a single V gene segment were excluded from the earlier analysis of a few hundred of the donors. An earlier analysis of a few hundred of the donors called V segments functional above 56.7% productive rearrangements and segregating when the between-donor standard deviation exceeded 5%. A statistical classification framework was built for diagnosing cytomegalovirus status from the catalog of TCR beta chain sequences. In a later analysis, TCR nucleotide sequences were compared against IMGT/GENE-DB human TR gene sequences so that V and J genes could be assigned. The TCRdist pipeline was used in a later analysis to assign CDR3 sequences and most-parsimonious VDJ recombination scenarios. In a later analysis, each TCR beta chain was defined by its CDR3 amino acid sequence together with its V-gene family, and reads without a unique V-gene family were excluded. As a way to deal with suspected cross-contamination and a sequencing artifact, a later analysis dropped under 600 nucleotide sequences that were highly shared and had low generation probability. For each public chain, a later analysis derived a clonal expansion index from normalized ranks of inferred template counts within each repertoire. A later analysis computed generation probabilities with a VDJ recombination model fitted to out-of-frame rearrangements, and checked the results against IGoR. Hypergeometric tests were used in a later analysis to score TCR-TCR, TCR-HLA and TCR-CMV co-occurrence, with a repertoire-size bias correction applied to the TCR pairs. False discovery rates were estimated in a later analysis by permuting HLA or CMV assignments 20 times. In a later analysis, co-occurring TCRs were grouped with DBSCAN, and TCRdist sequence similarity was added when clustering was performed within HLA-allele-positive subsets. Co-occurrence clustering excluded repertoires with fewer than 30,000 or more than 120,000 public chains, plus five with anomalous nucleotide sharing. This immuneACCESS table, as held by TCRdb, lists in-frame sequences with V and J called but not all clones. Of the missing ones, under half trace to an unresolved V gene in checked studies; the others have no known cause. That table supplies the V and J calls and clone size; D and trimming were determined from the DNA. Within this sample are about 200,000 clones, with roughly 85% of them counted one time only. The ten most abundant clones make up around 1.7% of the sample.

This sample is drawn from a study of cytomegalovirus exposure and HLA in healthy donors (dated by TCRdb to the late 2010s). General notes on the study: According to an earlier analysis of 450 to 650 of the donors, some 170 million T cells yielded over 100 million unique TCR beta sequences and 276 Gb of sequence data. A later analysis re-analyzed previously published TCR beta repertoires from about 600 donors and added high-resolution HLA genotyping to study TCR occurrence patterns. Among some 410 genotyped donors of the cohort, an average of about 220,000 unique TCR beta nucleotide sequences was sequenced per donor, of which approximately 19% were non-productive. Approximately 300 gigabases of sequencing data and about 92 million unique TCR sequences made up an early release that covered nearly 650 HLA-typed donors. Rather than using new phenotypic data, the later analysis identified candidate immune exposures from TCR beta sequences and from how often those sequences occurred across donors. Of the 300 to 400 genotyped donors, about 80% fell in the genetic ancestry cluster associated with self-reported Caucasian donors. Typing coverage varied by locus: roughly 629-640 donors for A, B, C, DRB1 and DQB1; around 560 for DQA1; about 590 for DPA1; about 450 for DPB1. An earlier analysis of some 500 of the donors applied high-throughput TCR beta sequencing to assess whether each TCR beta V gene segment acted as functional or pseudogenic. HLA typing covered class I and class II loci at four-digit resolution. The study profiled the T cell repertoires of around 700 subjects by immunosequencing and related them to cytomegalovirus serostatus. Donor age, sex, ethnicity and CMV serostatus were compiled together with the repertoire data. Every repertoire in the discovery cohort had been generated on one and the same sequencing platform. High-throughput TCR immunosequencing, statistical association of individual TCRs with disease status, and machine learning were combined to predict cytomegalovirus infection status. A separate validation cohort of 90 to 150 different subjects was used in addition to the roughly 670-subject first cohort. The study aimed to test whether cataloging public T cell receptors could reveal signatures of past pathogen exposure. Genome-wide SNP genotypes for about 55% of the 666 donors were used in a later genetic analysis, which treated that subset as a discovery cohort. About five DR-DQ haplotypes were treated as single units for association and clustering because of strong linkage in the cohort. The research as a whole found: A later analysis found that most CMV-associated TCR beta chains appeared HLA-restricted, with HLA associations seemingly driven largely by CMV exposure. In a later analysis, the rate of TCR association differed among HLA loci, with DRB1 alleles having the most associated TCRs and HLA-C alleles having the fewest. Roughly uniform sequencing depth across donors was assumed in presence/absence analyses, although this assumption may not hold. Because HLA typing was missing for some donors at each locus, association tests included only the typed subset. The authors suggested that the approach could potentially be extended to other disease states and immunological phenotypes. For the cohort, immune exposure information was limited to CMV serostatus. In the study, some 180 TCR beta chains were listed as associated with cytomegalovirus. The cohort was sequenced for TCR beta chains only, and without alpha or paired-chain data the features that could be detected were limited. A further reported finding was that TCR beta sequences accurately predicted the HLA-A and HLA-B alleles for most subjects in the first cohort. Cytomegalovirus status was reported to be diagnosed by the classifier with high specificity and sensitivity in both the original and validation cohorts. In a later analysis, several top co-occurrence clusters were reported to appear linked to parvovirus B19, influenza, CMV and Epstein-Barr virus. In an earlier analysis of about 600 of the donors, most TCR beta V segments appeared in productive rearrangements about 87% or about 30% of the time, broadly matching IMGT annotations. Correlated functional status among segregating V segments might reflect linkage disequilibrium, but an unknown experimental factor could not be ruled out. Assigning TCR associations to individual alleles was difficult when HLA alleles, especially DR and DQ, strongly co-occurred. According to a later genetic analysis, donors in an Asian-associated ancestry cluster had fewer N-insertions in productive TCRs than the roughly 670-donor mean. A group of highly shared sequence variants was considered likely to be a technical artifact of the sequencing pipeline. The earlier analysis of 587 of the donors excluded some 15 rarely observed V segments, including chromosome 9 orphons, because counts were too low. Some IMGT-functional V segments, including TRBV6-2 and TRBV6-3, could not be distinguished by the 87-base-pair reads and were therefore excluded. In vitro tests confirmed that three of the cytomegalovirus-associated TCR beta chains recognize cytomegalovirus antigens. In a later genetic analysis, a missense DCLRE1C variant was associated with V-gene and J-gene trimming of TCR beta chains, and the association was replicated in an independent cohort. In a later analysis, HLA-associated TCR beta chains showed more clonal expansion and lower generation probabilities than non-associated chains that were equally common. While some public TCRs were present in many individuals, most TCR sequences turned up only very rarely across donors. Specific HLA alleles were associated with over 15,000 TCR beta sequences at a false discovery rate of 0.05 in a later analysis.

The cohort consisted of 666 healthy bone marrow donors. Cohort members were all nominally healthy when sampled, although unrecorded immune exposures were likely present. The donor was CMV seronegative and belonged to the group of around 350 seronegative cohort members. A peripheral blood sample was provided by each donor, and peripheral blood mononuclear cells were used for TCR beta sequencing. Genomic DNA extraction from the blood cell samples was performed with the Qiagen DNeasy Blood Extraction Kit. Recombination connected TRBV4-1 to TRBJ2-7, with TRBD1 identical over 10 junction bases. This TCR was recovered from a woman aged 18-30 years in good health and CMV-seronegative. The sequenced sample consisted of PBMCs. The nucleotide sequence reads TGCGCCAGCAGCCAGGAGACAGGGGGCATCTACGAGCAGTACGTC. Its coded protein is CASSQETGGIYEQYV.